One and the same sample provided the 2 T cell receptor beta chains below, sequenced in a study of T cell repertoires in cytomegalovirus infection (dated by TCRdb to about 2019). Sequencing was performed on an Illumina HiSeq 1500. The public reads were quality trimmed at Q25 with fastp and then assembled into clones with MiXCR by TCRdb, keeping productive beta chains. Rows with one shared CDR3 protein collapse into an entry with the most common genes and DNA. For this sample there are roughly 150,000 distinct CDR3 sequences; about 25% appear just once. Approximately 11% of the sample is in the top ten clones. The sequencing sample was made of PBMCs. The receptors were gathered from a human donor in good health (CMV status not recorded). Some clones in this sample may be carry-over from other donors' samples.

This clonotype was seen only a few times. V usage is TRBV27 and J usage is TRBJ2-2, with D possibly TRBD1 on 6 matching bases. Germline V gene data show CDR1 as MNHEY and CDR2 as SMNVEV (reference sequence). This CDR3 contains 15 residues. Trimming shortened V by 3 bases and J by 5 bases, and 13 bases separated the two germline ends. Here the CDR3 DNA reads TGTGCCAGCAGTTTCCTCCAGGGGCAGACCGGGGAGCTGTTTTTT. Translation: CASSFLQGQTGELFF.

This clonotype showed up just a few times. This sequence joins TRBV4-3 and TRBJ2-5; TRBD2 matches at 7 bases. V shed 1 base and J 7 bases; nucleotides not matched to a gene: 6. The CDR3 contains 14 residues. Germline CDR1 LGHNA, CDR2 YSLEER. The CDR3 is CASSQVGGAGTQYF. The CDR3 nucleotides are TGCGCCAGCAGCCAAGTGGGAGGGGCTGGGACCCAGTACTTC.